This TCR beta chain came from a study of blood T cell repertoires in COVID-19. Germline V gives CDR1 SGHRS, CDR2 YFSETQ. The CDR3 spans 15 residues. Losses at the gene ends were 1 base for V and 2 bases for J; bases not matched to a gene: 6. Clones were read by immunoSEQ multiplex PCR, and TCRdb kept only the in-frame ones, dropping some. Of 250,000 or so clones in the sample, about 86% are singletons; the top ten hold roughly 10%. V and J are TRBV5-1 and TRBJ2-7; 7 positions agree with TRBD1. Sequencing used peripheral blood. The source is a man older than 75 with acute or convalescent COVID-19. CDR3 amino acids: CASSLQTGATYEQYF. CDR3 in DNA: TGCGCCAGCAGCTTGCAAACAGGGGCTACCTACGAGCAGTACTTC.